This T cell receptor (beta chain) was found in a study of blood T cell repertoires in COVID-19. Germline lookup yields CDR1 GTSNPN and CDR2 SVGIG (reference sequence). CDR3 length: 15 amino acids. V dropped 3 bases and J dropped 4; count of bases not matched to a gene: 6. Profiling relied on immunoSEQ multiplex PCR, and the TCRdb table lists in-frame clones only, not all of them. This sample has around 300,000 clones; 80% to 95% occur once, and the top ten carry approximately 7.5%. The sample taken for sequencing was peripheral blood. The V and J genes are TRBV30 and TRBJ2-7, with 13 nucleotides matching TRBD2. This receptor was taken from a woman in her twenties or thirties with COVID-19, enrolled during active disease. The CDR3 reads CAWSPGLAGEYEQYF. CDR3 nucleotides: TGTGCCTGGAGCCCCGGACTAGCGGGAGAGTACGAGCAGTACTTC.